This TCR beta chain was observed in a study of T cells after yellow fever vaccination. Findings and caveats of the study: CD4 and CD8 compartments shared a small share of clonotypes. A large majority of primary-vaccination clones showed up again after the booster (around 95% CD4, 75% to 90% CD8). Weaker overall was a secondary response that nonetheless peaked faster, on day 5 versus 15.

They built TCR cDNA with 5'RACE template switching, a step that put in a universal primer site and UMIs. MiXCR, applied by TCRdb to the 5' RACE reads, yields one record per CDR3 protein. The sample carries hundreds of thousands of distinct CDR3 sequences, approximately 9% recorded once. Of note for this clonotype: What it binds is unknown.

Deletions cut 5 bases from V and 3 bases from J, with 17 bases between. The CDR3 is 16 amino acids. CDR1 is LNHDA, CDR2 SQIVND, per germline (reference sequence). The chain has TRBV19 and TRBJ1-5; no firm D call. Here the sequenced sample was PBMCs, taken on the day of the first yellow fever vaccination. This clonotype was obtained from a young man who received the YFV17D yellow fever vaccine. The CDR3 bases are TGTGCCAGTAGTGCCCGGATTGACCCTCCCAATCAGCCCCAGCATTTT. This codes for CASSARIDPPNQPQHF.